Here is one T cell receptor beta chain with its context. The data belong to a study of blood T cell repertoires in COVID-19. In the study overall: Samples of COVID-19 (acute and convalescent) were obtained from the United States, Italy and Spain. T cells, B-cell-depleted T cells, or PBMCs supplied cDNA or gDNA.

CDR3 size: 16 residues. V gave up 0 bases and J gave up 0 bases, with 10 bases separating them. Germline V CDR1 and CDR2: SGHNT, YYREEE (reference sequence). Authors' methods: The authors estimated nucleated cell counts from reference gene primer amplification. The table came from immunoSEQ multiplex PCR; TCRdb's copy has only in-frame clones and leaves some out. The V and J calls and clone size come from that table; D and trimming were worked out from the DNA. Of 150,000 to 200,000 clones in the sample, approximately 88% were seen once. This receptor was taken from a man aged 40-49 years with acute or convalescent COVID-19. The sample taken for sequencing was peripheral blood. The chain is built from TRBV5-4 and TRBJ2-1, with a tentative D call TRBD2 (6 bases). For the CDR3, the DNA is TGTGCCAGCAGCTTGGAGCGGGTAAGCTCCTACAATGAGCAGTTCTTC. It specifies CASSLERVSSYNEQFF.